The source of this TCR beta chain is a study of T cell changes during pregnancy in multiple sclerosis. The data were produced by immunoSEQ multiplex PCR, yet TCRdb's version contains in-frame clones alone and is incomplete. The table includes some 89,000 clones, about 94% detected once. This CDR3 has 14 residues. Germline V gene lookup returns CDR1 MGHDK and CDR2 SYGVNS. V dropped 1 base and J dropped 6 bases, with 12 bases sitting between them. The TCR originated in a female donor with multiple sclerosis, enrolled in a pregnancy study. V is TRBV25-1 and J is TRBJ2-5; a possible D gene is TRBD1 (5 bases). This specimen consisted of peripheral blood, obtained in the third trimester of pregnancy. CDR3 bases: TGTGCCAGCAGTGAATGGGGCCAGACAAAGACCCAGTACTTC. It encodes CASSEWGQTKTQYF.